This T cell receptor beta chain was profiled in a study of cytomegalovirus exposure and HLA in healthy donors. Study summary: An early data release held tens of millions of unique TCRs from HLA-typed donors. For the approximately 400 genotyped donors, 81% fell within the Caucasian-associated ancestry cluster.

Primers included in the PCR were 60 Vbeta and 13 Jbeta primers. The repertoire was sequenced with immunoSEQ multiplex PCR; TCRdb's copy has only in-frame clones and lacks some. Of approximately 150,000 clones in the sample, around 75% were seen once. The CDR3 has 13 residues. Between the trimmed V and J ends, which lost 8 bases and 5 bases, there was a span of 15 bases. CDR1 LGHNT and CDR2 FRNRAP come from the germline V gene. The sequencing input was PBMCs. This chain uses TRBV12-5 with TRBJ2-5, with D possibly being TRBD1 (6 bases). The receptor's source is a woman younger than 30 in good health and CMV-seronegative. The CDR3 reads CASHPAGDETQYF. Written as DNA, the CDR3 is TGTGCTAGTCACCCGGCAGGGGATGAGACCCAGTACTTC.